The 6 T cell receptor beta chains in this list originate from one sample, sequenced in a study of immune cell composition in non-small cell lung cancer (dated by TCRdb to about 2017). Libraries were built with the immunoSEQ multiplex PCR assay. TCRdb limited this immuneACCESS table to in-frame rearrangements with V and J called. A share of clones is missing; checked studies link under half to unresolved V genes, and the rest is unexplained. Here the sample has about 990 clones; 69% occur a single time. The ten largest clones take up roughly 71% of the sample. Sequencing was done on a sample of lung tumor tissue. The receptors shown here come from a human donor with non-small cell lung cancer.

V usage is TRBV27 and J usage is TRBJ1-5; tentative D call: TRBD1 (5 bases). Trimming stripped 3 bases from V and 6 bases from J, with 15 bases between. The CDR3 has 15 amino acids. Germline loops: CDR1 MNHEY, CDR2 SMNVEV (reference sequence). In DNA form, the CDR3 reads TGTGCCAGCAGTTTTCTTACAGGCTCGGGTCAGCCCCAGCATTTT. Encoded protein: CASSFLTGSGQPQHF.

This clone appeared a few times. The chain employs TRBV19 and TRBJ2-7, with D perhaps matching TRBD2 (6 bases). Germline V gene data show CDR1 as LNHDA and CDR2 as SQIVND (reference sequence). Trimming pared 8 bases from V and 1 base from J, leaving 15 bases between. The CDR3 consists of 14 residues. DNA for the CDR3: TGTGCCAGTTTCCGGCGGGGATATTCCTACGAGCAGTACTTC. It yields the protein CASFRRGYSYEQYF.

The chain joins TRBV10-3 to TRBJ2-1; D perhaps matches TRBD1 (6 bases). The CDR3 consists of 13 residues. Between the trimmed V and J ends, which lost 6 bases and 7 bases, there was a span of 13 bases. Germline V gene data show CDR1 as ENHRY and CDR2 as SYGVKD. CDR3 in amino acids: CAIRTDSANEQFF. The CDR3 coding sequence is TGTGCCATCAGAACGGACAGTGCGAATGAGCAGTTCTTC.

The CDR3 bases are TGTGCCAGCAGTTACTCTGAGTGGCAGCCCCAGCATTTT. Its protein product is CASSYSEWQPQHF. This sequence joins TRBV6-5 and TRBJ1-5; D is undetermined. The V and J ends lost 0 bases and 7 bases respectively, with 7 bases between them. Germline V gene data show CDR1 as MNHEY and CDR2 as SVGAGI. The CDR3 totals 13 residues.

This clone was observed a few times. V and J are TRBV6-5 and TRBJ2-1; D might be TRBD1 (5 bases). Trimming stripped 0 bases from V and 8 bases from J, with 8 bases between. Germline V CDR1 and CDR2: MNHEY, SVGAGI. CDR3 length equals 13 residues. The CDR3 protein is CASSYSGADEQFF. The CDR3 DNA reads as TGTGCCAGCAGTTACTCAGGGGCGGATGAGCAGTTCTTC.

This chain uses TRBV4-1 with TRBJ1-3; D unclear. Trimming took 1 base from V and 4 from J, leaving 5 bases between them. This CDR3 is 13 amino acids long. Germline V lookup: CDR1 MGHRA, CDR2 YSYEKL. CDR3 nucleotides: TGCGCCAGCAGCCAAGCACAAGGAAACACCATATATTTT. The encoded protein is CASSQAQGNTIYF.